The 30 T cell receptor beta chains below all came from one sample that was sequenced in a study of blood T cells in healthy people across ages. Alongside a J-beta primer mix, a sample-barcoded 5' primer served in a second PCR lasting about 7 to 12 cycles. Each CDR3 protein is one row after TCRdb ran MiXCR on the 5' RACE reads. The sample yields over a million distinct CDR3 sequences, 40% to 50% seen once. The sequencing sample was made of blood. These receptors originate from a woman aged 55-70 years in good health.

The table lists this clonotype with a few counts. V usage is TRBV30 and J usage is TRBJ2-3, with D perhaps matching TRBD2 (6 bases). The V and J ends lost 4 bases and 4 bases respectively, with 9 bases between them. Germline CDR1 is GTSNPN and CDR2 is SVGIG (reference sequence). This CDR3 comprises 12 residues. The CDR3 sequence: CAWNSGADTQYF. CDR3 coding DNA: TGTGCCTGGAACTCGGGGGCAGATACGCAGTATTTT.

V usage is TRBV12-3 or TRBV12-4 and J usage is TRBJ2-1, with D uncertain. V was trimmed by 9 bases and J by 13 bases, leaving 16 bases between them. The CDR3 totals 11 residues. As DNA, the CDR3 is TGTGCCAGTCAGTTGGAACGAGCCCAGTTCTTC. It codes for CASQLERAQFF.

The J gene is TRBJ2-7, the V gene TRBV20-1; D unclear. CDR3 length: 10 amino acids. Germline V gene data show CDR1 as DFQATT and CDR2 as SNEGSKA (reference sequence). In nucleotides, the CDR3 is TGCAGGGCCGCAGACTACGAGCAGTACTTC. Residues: CRAADYEQYF.

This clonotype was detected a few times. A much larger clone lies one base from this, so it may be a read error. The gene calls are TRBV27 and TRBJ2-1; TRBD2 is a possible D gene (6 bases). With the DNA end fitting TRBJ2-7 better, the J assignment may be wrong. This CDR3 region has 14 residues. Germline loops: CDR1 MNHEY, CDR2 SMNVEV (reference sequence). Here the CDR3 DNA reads TGTGCCAGCCGCAGGGACTCGTTTTACAATGAGCAGTACTTC. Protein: CASRRDSFYNEQYF.

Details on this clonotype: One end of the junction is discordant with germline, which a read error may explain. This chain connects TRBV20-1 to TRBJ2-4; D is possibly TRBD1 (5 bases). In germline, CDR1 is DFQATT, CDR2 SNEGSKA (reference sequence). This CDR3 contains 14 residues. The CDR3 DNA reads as TGCAGTGCTAGAAGCAGGGATTCTTCCTACGAGCAGTGCTTC. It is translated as CSARSRDSSYEQCF.

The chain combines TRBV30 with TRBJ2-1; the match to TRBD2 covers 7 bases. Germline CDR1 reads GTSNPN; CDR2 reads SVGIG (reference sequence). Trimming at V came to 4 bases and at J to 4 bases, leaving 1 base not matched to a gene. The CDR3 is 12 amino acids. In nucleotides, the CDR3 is TGTGCCTGGACTAGCGGTTACAATGAGCAGTTCTTC. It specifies CAWTSGYNEQFF. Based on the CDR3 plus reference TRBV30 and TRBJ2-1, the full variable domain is SQTIHQWPATLVQPVGSPLSLECTVEGTSNPNLYWYRQAAGRGLQLLFYSVGIGQISSEVPQNLSASRPQDRQFILSSKKLLLSDSGFYLCAWTSGYNEQFFGPGTRLTVL.

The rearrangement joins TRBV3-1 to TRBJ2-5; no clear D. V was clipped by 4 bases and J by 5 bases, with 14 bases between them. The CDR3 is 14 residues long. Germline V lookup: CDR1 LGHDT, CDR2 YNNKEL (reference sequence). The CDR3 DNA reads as TGTGCCAGCAGCCGGGTATGGGGATCGGAGACCCAGTACTTC. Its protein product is CASSRVWGSETQYF.

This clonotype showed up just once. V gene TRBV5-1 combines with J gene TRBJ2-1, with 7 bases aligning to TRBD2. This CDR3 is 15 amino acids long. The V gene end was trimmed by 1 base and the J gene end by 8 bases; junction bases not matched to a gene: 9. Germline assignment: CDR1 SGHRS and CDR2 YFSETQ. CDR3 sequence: CASSLTSDAFDEQFF. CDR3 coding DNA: TGCGCCAGCAGCTTGACTAGCGACGCTTTCGATGAGCAGTTCTTC.

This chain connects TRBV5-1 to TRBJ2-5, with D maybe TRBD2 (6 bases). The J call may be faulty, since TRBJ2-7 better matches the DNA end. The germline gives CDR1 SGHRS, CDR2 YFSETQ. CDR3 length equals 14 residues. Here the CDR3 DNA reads TGCACTAGCAGCCCCCGACAGATACCCTACGAGCAGTACTTC. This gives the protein CTSSPRQIPYEQYF.

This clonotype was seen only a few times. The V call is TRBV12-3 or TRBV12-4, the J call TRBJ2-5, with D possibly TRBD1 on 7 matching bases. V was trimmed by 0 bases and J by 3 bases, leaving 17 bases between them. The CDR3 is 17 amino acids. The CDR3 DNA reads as TGTGCCAGCAGTTTAGCGCTTAGCGGTACAGGGGAAGAGACCCAGTACTTC. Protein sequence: CASSLALSGTGEETQYF.

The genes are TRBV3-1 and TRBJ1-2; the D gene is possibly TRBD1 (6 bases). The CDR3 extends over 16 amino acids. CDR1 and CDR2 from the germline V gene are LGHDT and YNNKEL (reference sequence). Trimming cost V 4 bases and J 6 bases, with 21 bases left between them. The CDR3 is CASSLNGQSEYNGYTF. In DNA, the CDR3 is TGTGCCAGCAGCCTAAACGGACAGTCTGAGTATAATGGCTACACCTTC.

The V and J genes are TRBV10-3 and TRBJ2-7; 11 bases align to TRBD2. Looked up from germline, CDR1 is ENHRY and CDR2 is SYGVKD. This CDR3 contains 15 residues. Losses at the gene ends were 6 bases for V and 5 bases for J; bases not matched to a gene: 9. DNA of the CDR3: TGTGCCATCAGCTCCGGGACTAGCGGAGGCCACGAGCAGTACTTC. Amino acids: CAISSGTSGGHEQYF.

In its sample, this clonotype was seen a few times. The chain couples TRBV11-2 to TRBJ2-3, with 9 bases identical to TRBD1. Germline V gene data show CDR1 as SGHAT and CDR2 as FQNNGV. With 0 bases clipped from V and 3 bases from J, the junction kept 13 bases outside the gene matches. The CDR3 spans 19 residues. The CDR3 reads CASSLDHGTGFKRTDTQYF. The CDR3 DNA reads TGTGCCAGCAGCTTAGATCACGGGACAGGGTTCAAACGGACAGATACGCAGTATTTT. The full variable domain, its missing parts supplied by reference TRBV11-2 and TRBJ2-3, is EAGVAQSPRYKIIEKRQSVAFWCNPISGHATLYWYQQILGQGPKLLIQFQNNGVVDDSQLPKDRFSAERLKGVDSTLKIQPAKLEDSAVYLCASSLDHGTGFKRTDTQYFGPGTRLTVL.

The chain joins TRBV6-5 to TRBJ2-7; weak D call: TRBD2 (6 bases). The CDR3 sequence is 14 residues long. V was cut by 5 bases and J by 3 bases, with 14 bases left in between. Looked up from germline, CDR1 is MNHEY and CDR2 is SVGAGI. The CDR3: CASSQTSYIYEQYF. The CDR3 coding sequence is TGTGCCAGCAGTCAGACTAGTTATATCTACGAGCAGTACTTC.

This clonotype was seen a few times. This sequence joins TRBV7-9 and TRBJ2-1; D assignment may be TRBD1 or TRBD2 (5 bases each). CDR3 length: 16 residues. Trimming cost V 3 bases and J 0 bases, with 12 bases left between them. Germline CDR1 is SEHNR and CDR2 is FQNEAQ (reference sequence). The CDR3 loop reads CASSFLGESSYNEQFF. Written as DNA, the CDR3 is TGTGCCAGCAGCTTCCTGGGGGAGAGCTCCTACAATGAGCAGTTCTTC.

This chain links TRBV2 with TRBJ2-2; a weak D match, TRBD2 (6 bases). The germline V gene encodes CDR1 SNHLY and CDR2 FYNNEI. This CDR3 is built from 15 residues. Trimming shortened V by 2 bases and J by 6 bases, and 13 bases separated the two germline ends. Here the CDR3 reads CASSEPGVKAGELFF. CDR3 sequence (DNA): TGTGCCAGCAGTGAACCGGGGGTGAAAGCCGGGGAGCTGTTTTTT.

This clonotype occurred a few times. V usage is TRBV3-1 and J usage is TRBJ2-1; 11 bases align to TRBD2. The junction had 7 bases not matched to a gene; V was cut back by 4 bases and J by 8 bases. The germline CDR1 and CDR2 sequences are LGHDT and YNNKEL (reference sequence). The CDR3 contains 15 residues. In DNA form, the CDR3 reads TGTGCCAGCAGCCTTCGTGGACTAGCGGGCGATGAGCAGTTCTTC. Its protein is CASSLRGLAGDEQFF.

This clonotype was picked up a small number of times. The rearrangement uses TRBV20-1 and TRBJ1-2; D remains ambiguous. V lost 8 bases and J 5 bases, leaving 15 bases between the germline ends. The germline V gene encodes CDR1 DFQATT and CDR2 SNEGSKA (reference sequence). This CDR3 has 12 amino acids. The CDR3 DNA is TGCAGTCCTAAAGACGACTTATATGGCTACACCTTC. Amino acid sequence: CSPKDDLYGYTF.

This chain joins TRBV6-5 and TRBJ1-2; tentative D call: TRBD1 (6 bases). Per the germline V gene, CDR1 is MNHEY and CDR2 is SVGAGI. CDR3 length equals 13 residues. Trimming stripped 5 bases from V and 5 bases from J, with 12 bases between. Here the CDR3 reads CASSRGRGYGYTF. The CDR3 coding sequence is TGTGCCAGCAGTAGGGGCAGGGGTTATGGCTACACCTTC.

This CDR3 reads CASSQEGGVEQFF. The DNA of the CDR3 is TGCGCCAGCAGCCAAGAGGGCGGTGTTGAGCAGTTCTTC. V usage is TRBV4-1 and J usage is TRBJ2-1; D not certain. V lost 0 bases to trimming and J lost 9 bases, with 9 bases between them. Per the germline V gene, CDR1 is MGHRA and CDR2 is YSYEKL. The CDR3 is 13 amino acids.

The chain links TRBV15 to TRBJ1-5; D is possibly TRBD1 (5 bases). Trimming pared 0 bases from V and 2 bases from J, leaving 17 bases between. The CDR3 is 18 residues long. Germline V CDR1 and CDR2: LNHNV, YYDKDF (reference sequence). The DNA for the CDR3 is TGTGCCACCAGCAGAGATCCCCGGGGGGTAAAGGGCAATCAGCCCCAGCATTTT. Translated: CATSRDPRGVKGNQPQHF.

CDR3 sequence (DNA): TGTGCCAGCAGCTTTGCTAGCGGGTTTTCGCGGGAGCAGTACTTC. Translation gives CASSFASGFSREQYF. The chain couples TRBV7-9 to TRBJ2-7; the match to TRBD2 covers 8 bases. The CDR3 length is 15 residues. The trim removed 3 bases at V and 7 bases at J, leaving 11 bases unmatched. Germline V gene lookup returns CDR1 SEHNR and CDR2 FQNEAQ (reference sequence).

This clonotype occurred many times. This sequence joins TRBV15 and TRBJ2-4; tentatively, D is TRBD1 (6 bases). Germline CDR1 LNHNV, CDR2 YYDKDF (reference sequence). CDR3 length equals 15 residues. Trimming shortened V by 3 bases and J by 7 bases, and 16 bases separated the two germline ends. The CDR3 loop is CATSRSTGTQNIQYF. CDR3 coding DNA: TGTGCCACCAGCAGGTCTACCGGGACACAGAACATTCAGTACTTC. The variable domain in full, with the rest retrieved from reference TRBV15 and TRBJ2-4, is DAMVIQNPRYQVTQFGKPVTLSCSQTLNHNVMYWYQQKSSQAPKLLFHYYDKDFNNEADTPDNFQSRRPNTSFCFLDIRSPGLGDTAMYLCATSRSTGTQNIQYFGAGTRLSVL.

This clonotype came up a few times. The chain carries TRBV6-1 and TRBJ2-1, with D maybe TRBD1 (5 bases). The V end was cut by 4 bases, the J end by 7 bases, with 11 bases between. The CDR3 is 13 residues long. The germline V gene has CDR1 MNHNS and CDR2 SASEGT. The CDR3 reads CASSVPDTNEQFF. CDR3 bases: TGTGCCAGCAGTGTCCCGGACACTAATGAGCAGTTCTTC.

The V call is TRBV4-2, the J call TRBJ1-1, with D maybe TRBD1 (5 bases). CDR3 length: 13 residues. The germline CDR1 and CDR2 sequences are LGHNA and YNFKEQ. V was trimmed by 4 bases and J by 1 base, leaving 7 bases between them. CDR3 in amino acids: CASSRGQNTEAFF. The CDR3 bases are TGTGCCAGCAGCCGCGGACAGAACACTGAAGCTTTCTTT.

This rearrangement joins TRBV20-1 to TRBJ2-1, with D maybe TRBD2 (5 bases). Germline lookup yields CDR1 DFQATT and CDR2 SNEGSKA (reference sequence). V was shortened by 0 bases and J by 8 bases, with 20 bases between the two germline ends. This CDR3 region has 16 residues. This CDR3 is CSARDLGGFSYYEQFF. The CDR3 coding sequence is TGCAGTGCTAGAGATCTCGGCGGGTTCTCGTATTATGAGCAGTTCTTC.

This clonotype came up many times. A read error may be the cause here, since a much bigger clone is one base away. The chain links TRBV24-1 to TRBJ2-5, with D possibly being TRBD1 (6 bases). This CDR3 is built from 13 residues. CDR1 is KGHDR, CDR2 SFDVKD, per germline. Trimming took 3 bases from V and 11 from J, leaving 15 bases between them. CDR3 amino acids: CATSDGGEDEQYF. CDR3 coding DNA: TGTGCCACCAGTGATGGGGGCGAGGATGAGCAGTACTTC.

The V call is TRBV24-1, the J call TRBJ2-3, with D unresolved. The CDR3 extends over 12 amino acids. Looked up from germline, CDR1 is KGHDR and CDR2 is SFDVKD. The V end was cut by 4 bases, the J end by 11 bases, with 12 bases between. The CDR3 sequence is CATSDQGRVQYF. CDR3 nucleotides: TGTGCCACCAGTGACCAAGGGCGTGTGCAGTATTTT.

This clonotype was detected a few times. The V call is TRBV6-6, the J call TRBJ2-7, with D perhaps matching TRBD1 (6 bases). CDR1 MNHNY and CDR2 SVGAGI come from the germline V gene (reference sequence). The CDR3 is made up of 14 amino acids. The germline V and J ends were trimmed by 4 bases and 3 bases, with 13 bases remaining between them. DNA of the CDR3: TGTGCCAGCAGTTTCCCGGGACACATCTACGAGCAGTACTTC. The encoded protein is CASSFPGHIYEQYF.

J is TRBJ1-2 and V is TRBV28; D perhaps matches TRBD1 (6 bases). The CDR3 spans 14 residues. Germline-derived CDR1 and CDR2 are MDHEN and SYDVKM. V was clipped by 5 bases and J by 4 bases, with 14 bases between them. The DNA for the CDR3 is TGTGCCAGCAGTCTCGGACAGCCGGTCTATGGCTACACCTTC. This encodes CASSLGQPVYGYTF.